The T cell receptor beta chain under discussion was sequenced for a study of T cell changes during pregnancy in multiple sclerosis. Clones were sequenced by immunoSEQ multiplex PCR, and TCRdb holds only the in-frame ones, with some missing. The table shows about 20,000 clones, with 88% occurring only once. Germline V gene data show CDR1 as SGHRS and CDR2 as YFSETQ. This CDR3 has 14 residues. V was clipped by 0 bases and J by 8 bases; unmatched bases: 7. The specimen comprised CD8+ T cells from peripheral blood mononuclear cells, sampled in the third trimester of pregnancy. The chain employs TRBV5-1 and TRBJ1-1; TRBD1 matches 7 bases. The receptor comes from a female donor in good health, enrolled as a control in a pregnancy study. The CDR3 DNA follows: TGCGCCAGCAGCTTGGGGACAGGCGTAACAGAAGCTTTCTTT. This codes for CASSLGTGVTEAFF. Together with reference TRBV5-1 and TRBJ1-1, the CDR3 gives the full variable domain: KAGVTQTPRYLIKTRGQQVTLSCSPISGHRSVSWYQQTPGQGLQFLFEYFSETQRNKGNFPGRFSGRQFSNSRSEMNVSTLELGDSALYLCASSLGTGVTEAFFGQGTRLTVV.